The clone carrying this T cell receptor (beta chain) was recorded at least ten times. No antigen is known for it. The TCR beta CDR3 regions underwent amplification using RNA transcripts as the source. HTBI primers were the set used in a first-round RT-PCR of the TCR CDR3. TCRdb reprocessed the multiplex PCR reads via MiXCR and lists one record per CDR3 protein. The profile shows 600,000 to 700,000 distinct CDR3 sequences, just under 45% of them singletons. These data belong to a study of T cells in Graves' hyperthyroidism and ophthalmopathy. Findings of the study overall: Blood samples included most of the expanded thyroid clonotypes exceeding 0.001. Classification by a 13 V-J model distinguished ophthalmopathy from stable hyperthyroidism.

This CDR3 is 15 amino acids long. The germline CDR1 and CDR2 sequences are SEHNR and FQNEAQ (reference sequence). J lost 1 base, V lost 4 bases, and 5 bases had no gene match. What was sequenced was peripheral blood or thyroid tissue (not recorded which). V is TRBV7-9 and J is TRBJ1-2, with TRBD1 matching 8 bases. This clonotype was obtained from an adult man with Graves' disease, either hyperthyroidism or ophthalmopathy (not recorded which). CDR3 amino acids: CASSSDRGDNYGYTF. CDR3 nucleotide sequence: TGTGCCAGCAGCTCCGACAGGGGTGATAACTATGGCTACACCTTC.